The rows below give T cell receptor beta chains drawn from one sample of a study of Ad26.COV2.S vaccination and SARS-CoV-2 variants. The method was immunoSEQ multiplex PCR; TCRdb's version includes in-frame clones alone and lacks a portion of them. In the table there are some 7,000 clones, over 80% of which are singletons. The sample consisted of peripheral blood, taken after recovery from COVID-19. These receptors were taken from a human donor who had recovered from COVID-19. CDR3s leave out the opening cysteine and the closing phenylalanine or tryptophan.

>12|TRBV7-9|TRBJ1-5
ASSLTGVNQPQH
>14|TRBV7-2|TRBJ2-7
ASSLVSGDSSYEQY
>12|TRBV7-9|TRBJ2-7
ASRFSGREGEQY
>11|TRBV4-3|TRBJ2-2
ASSRGFSGELF
>14|TRBV27|TRBJ1-2
ASMVYGTGGGYGYT
>12|TRBV18|TRBJ2-1
ASSGSGYLPEQF
>15|TRBV5-1|TRBJ2-2
ASSLKRPLLRTGELF
>12|TRBV5-1|TRBJ2-5
ASSPTGGGETQY
>9|TRBV3-1/TRBV3-2|TRBJ2-1
ASSQLDEQF
>11|TRBV2|TRBJ2-4
ASSERGENIQY
>12|TRBV6-2/TRBV6-3|TRBJ1-1
ASTPSAGYTEAF
>13|TRBV19|TRBJ2-3
ASSIKGARADTQY
>12|TRBV7-7|TRBJ2-3
ASSLRGASDTQY
>12|TRBV18|TRBJ1-1
ASSPEITNTEAF
>12|TRBV2|TRBJ1-1
ASSADSASNEAF
>16|TRBV25-1|TRBJ2-2
ASARLAGTGTTTGELF
>14|TRBV5-5|TRBJ2-5
ASSLFGTVIQETQY
>12|TRBV5-7|TRBJ1-2
ASSLGGSFYGYT
>13|TRBV7-2|TRBJ2-1
ASSLQRGSYNEQF
>13|TRBV30|TRBJ2-4
AWSKTVLAKNIQY
>13|TRBV6-5|TRBJ2-2
ASSSAGGPTGELF
>11|TRBV21-1|TRBJ2-7
ASTGTGVGEQY
>14|TRBV5-4|TRBJ2-3
ASIEGASGGTDTQY
>11|TRBV10-2|TRBJ2-5
ASSENDGETQY
>12|TRBV5-8|TRBJ2-2
ASSVGLYPGELF
>12|TRBV19|TRBJ2-7
ASSKDRVAYEQY
>14|TRBV6-2/TRBV6-3|TRBJ1-1
ASSSGRLGANTEAF
>14|TRBV15|TRBJ1-2
ATSRAGTRSNYGYT
>12|TRBV6-5|TRBJ2-3
ASASGLSTDTQY
>15|TRBV4-3|TRBJ2-1
ASSQDNGGLADNEQF
>15|TRBV7-9|TRBJ2-4
ASSLGTGPKPTNIQY
>14|TRBV21-1|TRBJ1-4
ASSKGDGATNEKLF
>14|TRBV13|TRBJ2-2
ASSLGLGKRSGELF
>13|TRBV6-2/TRBV6-3|TRBJ2-7
ASSSLAGISYEQY
>13|TRBV5-1|TRBJ1-1
ASSPTYRGETEAF
>12|TRBV5-1|TRBJ2-1
ASSLASIAGEQF
>11|TRBV6-5|TRBJ1-4
ASSPRGFEKLF
>14|TRBV14|TRBJ2-5
ASSQERGIFIGTQY
>14|TRBV4-3|TRBJ1-2
ASSQTRDRNFYGYT
>13|TRBV5-8|TRBJ1-4
ASSSSGTGDEKLF
>17|TRBV15|TRBJ2-5
ATSRDPPRAGGEQETQY
>13|TRBV18|TRBJ2-7
ASSPPGQGSYEQY
>14|TRBV27|TRBJ2-1
ASSLGISLRGNEQF
>13|TRBV28|TRBJ2-1
ASSNGQLAYNEQF
>13|TRBV6-5|TRBJ2-5
ASSLPSSGEETQY
>12|TRBV10-3|TRBJ2-3
AISLGVSTDTQY
>11|TRBV11-3|TRBJ2-5
AIPPGAEETQY
>13|TRBV7-8|TRBJ1-1
ASSLIRQGSTEAF
>13|TRBV11-3|TRBJ2-3
ASSSSGHSTDTQY
>15|TRBV18|TRBJ1-5
ASSQGPGGAGNQPQH
>11|TRBV30|TRBJ1-4
AWRDGYNEKLF
>11|TRBV7-2|TRBJ1-5
ASSLGENQPQH
>14|TRBV24-1|TRBJ2-2
ATTTGGWSNTGELF
>12|TRBV18|TRBJ1-5
ASSPNSGGEPQH
>12|TRBV21-1|TRBJ2-7
ASSKGTHTYEQY
>14|TRBV6-2/TRBV6-3|TRBJ2-1
ASSYQAAGGPNEQF
>14|TRBV10-1|TRBJ2-3
ASSEHRDYLRDTQY